Shown below are 26 T cell receptor beta chains from a single sample sequenced in a study of control samples from healthy donors and cancer patients. Sequencing was performed with immunoSEQ multiplex PCR; in TCRdb, only in-frame clones are kept and a portion is missing. The sample carries about 94,000 clones, roughly nine tenths recorded once. Sequences were obtained from blood. These receptors were obtained from a woman aged 50 to 60 in good health.

The V gene is TRBV6-2 or TRBV6-3, the J gene TRBJ2-1; 8 bases are shared with TRBD2. V lost 4 bases to trimming and J lost 3 bases; unmatched junction nucleotides: 5. The germline V gene has CDR1 MNHEY and CDR2 SVGEGT. This CDR3 contains 15 residues. The CDR3 region is CASSLELAGYNEQFF. The CDR3 DNA sequence: TGTGCCAGCAGTTTGGAGCTAGCGGGCTACAATGAGCAGTTCTTC.

The chain has TRBV7-6 and TRBJ1-6; D gene ambiguous. The V and J ends lost 5 bases and 3 bases respectively, with 14 bases between them. In germline, CDR1 is SGHVS, CDR2 FNYEAQ. The CDR3 extends over 16 amino acids. The CDR3 sequence is CASSRESAGYNSPLHF. The CDR3 bases are TGTGCCAGCAGCCGAGAATCAGCAGGCTATAATTCACCCCTCCACTTT.

This clone came up once. The rearrangement links TRBV6-5 to TRBJ1-2; D is unresolved. CDR1 is MNHEY and CDR2 is SVGAGI in the germline V gene. The CDR3 totals 16 residues. Trimming took off 2 bases at V and 4 bases at J, with 17 bases between the two ends. CDR3 sequence reads: CASSYQQPQEGYGYTF. DNA for the CDR3: TGTGCCAGCAGTTACCAACAGCCCCAGGAGGGCTATGGCTACACCTTC.

The chain carries TRBV11-3 and TRBJ2-2, with 9 bases aligning to TRBD2. Unmatched junction bases numbered 8, after V lost 5 bases and J lost 4 bases. The CDR3 is made up of 16 amino acids. The germline V gene encodes CDR1 SGHNT and CDR2 YENEEA. The CDR3 nucleotides are TGTGCCAGCAGCCTCCCTAAGACTAGCGGCACCGGGGAGCTGTTTTTT. Translation gives CASSLPKTSGTGELFF.

V usage is TRBV27 and J usage is TRBJ1-4; D may be TRBD1 (5 bases). CDR1 and CDR2 (germline): MNHEY, SMNVEV (reference sequence). This CDR3 comprises 15 residues. Deletions cut 5 bases from V and 5 bases from J, with 15 bases between. The CDR3 loop reads CASSQQGNWNEKLFF. CDR3 coding DNA: TGTGCCAGCAGTCAGCAGGGTAATTGGAATGAAAAACTGTTTTTT.

The J gene is TRBJ1-1, the V gene TRBV5-1, with no clear D. This CDR3 is built from 12 residues. V lost 8 bases and J 4 bases, leaving 12 bases between the germline ends. Germline CDR1 is SGHRS and CDR2 is YFSETQ. Here the CDR3 reads CASPSLRTEAFF. Written as DNA, the CDR3 is TGCGCCAGTCCTAGTCTTCGCACTGAAGCTTTCTTT.

This clone was seen only once. Other DNA sequences from this sample encode an identical CDR3 as well. This chain uses TRBV27 with TRBJ1-2; 8 positions agree with TRBD1. Germline V gene lookup returns CDR1 MNHEY and CDR2 SMNVEV (reference sequence). The CDR3 extends over 15 amino acids. The ends lost 5 bases at V and 11 bases at J; junction bases unmatched: 16. CDR3 coding DNA: TGTGCCAGCAGTCCCCTTGGACAGGGCCAATCTGGTTACACCTTC. It specifies CASSPLGQGQSGYTF.

The chain employs TRBV6-2 or TRBV6-3 and TRBJ1-2; no reliable D call. Germline values: CDR1 MNHEY, CDR2 SVGEGT. The CDR3 loop spans 11 amino acids. Trimming left V 6 bases short and J 6 bases short, with 8 bases between. DNA for the CDR3: TGTGCCAGCAGCCGCTTACATGGCTACACCTTC. Its protein is CASSRLHGYTF.

The chain carries TRBV5-4 and TRBJ1-2; D unresolved. This CDR3 has 14 amino acids. V was trimmed by 5 bases and J by 3 bases, leaving 14 bases between them. The germline gives CDR1 SGHNT, CDR2 YYREEE (reference sequence). CDR3 residues: CASRVDRRDYGYTF. The DNA for the CDR3 is TGTGCCAGCAGGGTGGACCGGCGGGACTATGGCTACACCTTC.

This rearrangement joins TRBV6-4 to TRBJ2-1, with 9 positions matching TRBD2. CDR3 length: 15 amino acids. V shed 4 bases and J 6 bases; nucleotides not matched to a gene: 7. CDR1 is MRHNA, CDR2 SNTAGT, per germline. CDR3 loop: CASSASGRMLNEQFF. As DNA, the CDR3 is TGTGCCAGCAGTGCGAGCGGGAGGATGCTCAATGAGCAGTTCTTC.

This chain joins TRBV7-2 and TRBJ2-5; either TRBD1 or TRBD2 may supply D (5 bases each). The germline gives CDR1 SGHTA, CDR2 FQGNSA. The germline V and J ends were trimmed by 0 bases and 3 bases, with 8 bases remaining between them. CDR3 length: 14 residues. The CDR3 nucleotides are TGTGCCAGCAGCTTAGCGGGACCCAAAGAGACCCAGTACTTC. Amino acid sequence: CASSLAGPKETQYF.

The chain has TRBV5-1 and TRBJ2-3, with 8 bases identical to TRBD2. The V gene end was trimmed by 9 bases and the J gene end by 2 bases; junction bases not matched to a gene: 17. This CDR3 is 17 amino acids long. Germline-derived CDR1 and CDR2 are SGHRS and YFSETQ. The CDR3 sequence is CATQPTSGGGITDTQYF. The CDR3 DNA follows: TGCGCCACTCAACCTACGTCGGGCGGGGGGATCACAGATACGCAGTATTTT.

The CDR3 sequence is CGSDSHMNTEAFF. The DNA of the CDR3 is TGTGGATCAGACAGCCACATGAACACTGAAGCTTTCTTT. This chain uses TRBV6-6 with TRBJ1-1, with TRBD1 as a possible D gene (5 bases). The CDR3 has 13 residues. Germline V gene sequence: CDR1 MNHNY, CDR2 SVGAGI (reference sequence).

The rearrangement joins TRBV5-1 to TRBJ2-7, with 7 bases lining up with TRBD1. Losses at the gene ends were 4 bases for V and 6 bases for J; bases not matched to a gene: 13. Germline CDR1 and CDR2: SGHRS and YFSETQ. The CDR3 consists of 15 residues. CDR3 loop: CASSLDRVAGREQYF. CDR3 nucleotides: TGCGCCAGCAGCCTTGACAGGGTAGCCGGGCGCGAGCAGTACTTC.

This clone appeared a single time. V is TRBV27 and J is TRBJ1-1, with 10 bases that match TRBD1. The trim removed 5 bases at V and 3 bases at J, leaving 6 bases unmatched. The CDR3 loop spans 15 amino acids. Germline values: CDR1 MNHEY, CDR2 SMNVEV (reference sequence). As DNA, the CDR3 is TGTGCCAGCAGTCCGCTAGGGACAGGGGACACTGAAGCTTTCTTT. Translation: CASSPLGTGDTEAFF.

This chain links TRBV11-3 with TRBJ2-3, with a tentative D call TRBD1 (5 bases). The CDR3 covers 15 residues. V dropped 0 bases and J dropped 1 base, with 8 bases sitting between them. Germline V gene lookup returns CDR1 SGHNT and CDR2 YENEEA. Here the CDR3 reads CASSLDPTGTDTQYF. DNA for the CDR3: TGTGCCAGCAGCTTAGATCCGACAGGCACAGATACGCAGTATTTT.

The chain carries TRBV6-2 or TRBV6-3 and TRBJ1-6; 8 bases agree with TRBD1. The CDR3 contains 17 residues. Unmatched junction bases numbered 14, after V lost 6 bases and J lost 7 bases. Germline CDR1 reads MNHEY; CDR2 reads SVGEGT. The CDR3 DNA follows: TGTGCCAGCAGCCCTTATATGCCGGGACAGGCGAATTCACCCCTCCACTTT. Translation: CASSPYMPGQANSPLHF.

The chain recombines TRBV7-6 with TRBJ2-7, with unresolved D. The CDR3 length is 13 residues. V dropped 5 bases and J dropped 0 bases, with 8 bases sitting between them. Germline lookup yields CDR1 SGHVS and CDR2 FNYEAQ. CDR3 loop: CASSLPFSYEQYF. Here the CDR3 DNA reads TGTGCCAGCAGCCTCCCCTTCTCCTACGAGCAGTACTTC.

The genes are TRBV7-2 and TRBJ2-5; D is undetermined. Trimming stripped 4 bases from V and 1 base from J, with 13 bases between. Germline values: CDR1 SGHTA, CDR2 FQGNSA. The CDR3 is made up of 15 amino acids. CDR3 DNA sequence: TGTGCCAGCAGCTCCCAGTATAGGGCCCAAGAGACCCAGTACTTC. Protein: CASSSQYRAQETQYF.

The rearrangement links TRBV4-3 to TRBJ2-7; D is perhaps TRBD1 (5 bases). The CDR3 loop spans 14 amino acids. Germline V CDR1 and CDR2: LGHNA, YSLEER. Trimming shortened V by 1 base and J by 7 bases, and 14 bases separated the two germline ends. The CDR3: CASSQGTQNREQYF. Here the CDR3 DNA reads TGCGCCAGCAGCCAAGGGACACAAAACAGGGAGCAGTACTTC.

The chain uses TRBV27 and TRBJ2-5; TRBD1 aligns across 9 bases. Trimming at V came to 5 bases and at J to 13 bases, leaving 20 bases not matched to a gene. The CDR3 runs 16 residues. The germline gives CDR1 MNHEY, CDR2 SMNVEV (reference sequence). The chain's CDR3 is CASSPGAGQGKFPMYF. In DNA, the CDR3 is TGTGCCAGCAGTCCAGGGGCCGGACAGGGGAAGTTCCCCATGTACTTC.

As DNA, the CDR3 is TGTGCCAGCAGCTCCCCCACGCGTAACTATGGCTACACCTTC. Its protein product is CASSSPTRNYGYTF. The chain is built from TRBV7-9 and TRBJ1-2; unclear D gene. Germline assignment: CDR1 SEHNR and CDR2 FQNEAQ (reference sequence). Trimming stripped 4 bases from V and 1 base from J, with 10 bases between. The CDR3 contains 14 residues.

In its sample, this clone was seen once. The V and J genes are TRBV5-1 and TRBJ2-5; TRBD1 aligns across 10 bases. The CDR3 totals 15 residues. Germline V CDR1 and CDR2: SGHRS, YFSETQ. V was pared by 8 bases and J by 4 bases, with 11 bases of the junction left unmatched. This CDR3 reads CASRDPGQGIETQYF. DNA for the CDR3: TGCGCCAGTAGGGATCCGGGACAGGGGATAGAGACCCAGTACTTC.

The CDR3 loop is CASSMGQAHYGYTF. The DNA of the CDR3 is TGTGCCAGTAGTATGGGACAGGCCCACTATGGCTACACCTTC. V gene TRBV19 combines with J gene TRBJ1-2, with 8 bases matching TRBD1. V gave up 3 bases and J gave up 3 bases; unmatched junction bases: 3. The CDR3 covers 14 residues. Germline CDR1 reads LNHDA; CDR2 reads SQIVND (reference sequence). Full variable domain (rest looked up from reference TRBV19 and TRBJ1-2): DGGITQSPKYLFRKEGQNVTLSCEQNLNHDAMYWYRQDPGQGLRLIYYSQIVNDFQKGDIAEGYSVSREKKESFPLTVTSAQKNPTAFYLCASSMGQAHYGYTFGSGTRLTVV.

V and J are TRBV29-1 and TRBJ2-2, with D possibly being TRBD1 or TRBD2 (5 bases each). Germline V gene lookup returns CDR1 SQVTM and CDR2 ANQGSEA. The V gene lost 6 bases and the J gene lost 7 bases, with 21 bases spanning the gap. The CDR3 totals 15 residues. The CDR3 loop reads CSVPGGPSRGGELFF. The CDR3 DNA follows: TGCAGCGTCCCTGGGGGACCTAGTCGCGGCGGGGAGCTGTTTTTT.

The chain combines TRBV28 with TRBJ2-3; 9 nucleotides line up with TRBD2. Per germline, CDR1 MDHEN and CDR2 SYDVKM. CDR3 length equals 15 residues. J was trimmed by 2 bases and V by 7 bases; bases with no gene match: 7. Written as DNA, the CDR3 is TGTGCCAGCAAAGTAGCGGGGGTAATCACAGATACGCAGTATTTT. Translation: CASKVAGVITDTQYF.